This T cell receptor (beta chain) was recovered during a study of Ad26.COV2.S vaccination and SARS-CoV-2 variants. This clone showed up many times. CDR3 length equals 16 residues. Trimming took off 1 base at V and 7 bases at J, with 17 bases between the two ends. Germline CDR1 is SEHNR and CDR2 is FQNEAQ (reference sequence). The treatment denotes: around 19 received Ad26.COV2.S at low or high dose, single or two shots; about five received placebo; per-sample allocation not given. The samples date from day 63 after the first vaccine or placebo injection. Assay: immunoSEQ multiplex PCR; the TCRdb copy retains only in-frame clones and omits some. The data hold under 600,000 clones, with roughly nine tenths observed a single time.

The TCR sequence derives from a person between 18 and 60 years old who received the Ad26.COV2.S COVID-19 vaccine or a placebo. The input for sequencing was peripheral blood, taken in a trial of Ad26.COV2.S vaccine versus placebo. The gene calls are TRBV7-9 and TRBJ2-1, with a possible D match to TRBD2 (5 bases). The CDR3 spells CASSLERASFGNEQFF. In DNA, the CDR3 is TGTGCCAGCAGCTTAGAGAGGGCCAGTTTTGGGAATGAGCAGTTCTTC. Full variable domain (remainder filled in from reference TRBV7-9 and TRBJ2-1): DTGVSQNPRHKITKRGQNVTFRCDPISEHNRLYWYRQTLGQGPEFLTYFQNEAQLEKSRLLSDRFSAERPKGSFSTLEIQRTEQGDSAMYLCASSLERASFGNEQFFGPGTRLTVL.